The 11 T cell receptor beta chains listed next were all sequenced from one sample in a study of blood T cell repertoires in COVID-19. Sequencing used immunoSEQ multiplex PCR; TCRdb keeps in-frame clones, though not all of them. The table records about 240,000 clones, approximately 83% of them present only once. The sample comprised peripheral blood. The receptors here all came from a human donor in a cohort sampled during active COVID-19.

V gene TRBV2 combines with J gene TRBJ2-7, with 8 bases aligning to TRBD1. Germline CDR1 SNHLY, CDR2 FYNNEI. The CDR3 contains 12 residues. V lost 11 bases to trimming and J lost 2 bases; unmatched junction nucleotides: 5. The CDR3 DNA reads as TGTGCCGGGGGACAGGCTCCCTACGAGCAGTACTTC. This encodes CAGGQAPYEQYF.

The CDR3 DNA reads as TGTGCCAGCAGCTCCAAGCGGGAGGGTACCTACAATGAGCAGTTCTTC. Encoded protein: CASSSKREGTYNEQFF. This chain joins TRBV14 and TRBJ2-1, with 10 bases identical to TRBD2. The length of the CDR3 is 16 residues. The V gene's germline CDR1 is SGHDN and CDR2 FVKESK. V gave up 5 bases and J gave up 2 bases; unmatched junction bases: 6.

The chain is built from TRBV7-2 and TRBJ1-1; 7 bases are a match to TRBD1. V dropped 3 bases and J dropped 9; count of bases not matched to a gene: 4. CDR3 length: 12 amino acids. Germline CDR1 and CDR2: SGHTA and FQGNSA. The CDR3 spells CASSLRQGKAFF. The CDR3 bases are TGTGCCAGCAGCTTGAGACAGGGAAAAGCTTTCTTT.

This clone was observed a handful of times. This chain uses TRBV6-6 with TRBJ1-2; no definite D call. The CDR3 spans 15 residues. Trimming left V 4 bases short and J 5 bases short, with 17 bases between. Germline V gene lookup returns CDR1 MNHNY and CDR2 SVGAGI (reference sequence). The CDR3 here is CASSFGQAGLYGYTF. In nucleotides, the CDR3 is TGTGCCAGCAGTTTTGGGCAGGCCGGACTTTATGGCTACACCTTC.

V is TRBV9 and J is TRBJ2-7; D is unclear. The CDR3 sequence is 14 residues long. Germline V CDR1 and CDR2: SGDLS, YYNGEE. The V and J ends lost 0 bases and 0 bases respectively, with 7 bases between them. CDR3: CASSVGHSSYEQYF. The CDR3 bases are TGTGCCAGCAGCGTAGGACATAGCTCCTACGAGCAGTACTTC.

The chain is built from TRBV14 and TRBJ2-2; TRBD1 agrees at 9 bases. V gave up 3 bases and J gave up 1 base; unmatched junction bases: 0. The CDR3 has 15 residues. Germline lookup yields CDR1 SGHDN and CDR2 FVKESK. The CDR3 spells CASSQGQGNTGELFF. The CDR3 bases are TGTGCCAGCAGCCAGGGACAGGGGAACACCGGGGAGCTGTTTTTT.

The chain carries TRBV3-1 (or the pseudogene TRBV3-2) and TRBJ2-3; D might be TRBD2 (5 bases). The germline V and J ends were trimmed by 6 bases and 2 bases, with 15 bases remaining between them. Per the germline V gene, CDR1 is LGHDT and CDR2 is YNNKEL (reference sequence). CDR3 length: 15 amino acids. The CDR3 loop is CASRPGLHLTDTQYF. CDR3 coding DNA: TGTGCCAGCAGACCCGGACTCCACCTCACAGATACGCAGTATTTT.

The chain is built from TRBV7-2 and TRBJ1-2, with D perhaps TRBD1 (5 bases). CDR1 is SGHTA and CDR2 is FQGNSA in the germline V gene. Trimming pared 1 base from V and 4 bases from J, leaving 10 bases between. The CDR3 is 14 residues long. CDR3 residues: CASSLDYQGYGYTF. DNA of the CDR3: TGTGCCAGCAGCTTAGACTACCAGGGCTATGGCTACACCTTC.

The V call is TRBV10-3, the J call TRBJ2-7; 11 positions agree with TRBD1. Germline CDR1 reads ENHRY; CDR2 reads SYGVKD. V gave up 4 bases and J gave up 4 bases; unmatched junction bases: 6. The CDR3 length is 15 residues. The CDR3 reads CAISAGTGGLYEQYF. CDR3 bases: TGTGCCATCAGTGCCGGGACAGGGGGTTTATACGAGCAGTACTTC.

The chain uses TRBV10-3 and TRBJ2-2; TRBD1 aligns across 8 bases. The CDR3 length is 16 residues. After removal of 5 bases from V and 6 bases from J, the junction contained 11 bases not matched to a gene. Germline assignment: CDR1 ENHRY and CDR2 SYGVKD. The CDR3 here is CAISRTGTGSSGELFF. DNA for the CDR3: TGTGCCATCAGTCGTACCGGGACAGGTTCCTCCGGGGAGCTGTTTTTT.

V is TRBV7-9 and J is TRBJ2-7, with 9 bases lining up with TRBD1. CDR1 and CDR2 (germline): SEHNR, FQNEAQ (reference sequence). CDR3 size: 15 residues. The V gene end was trimmed by 5 bases and the J gene end by 5 bases; junction bases not matched to a gene: 10. CDR3: CASSQHRDRDNEQYF. CDR3 nucleotide sequence: TGTGCCAGCAGCCAGCACCGGGACAGGGATAACGAGCAGTACTTC.